The 7 T cell receptor beta chains reported below all come from one sample, sequenced in a study of preoperative IRX-2 immunotherapy in early breast cancer. Sequencing used immunoSEQ multiplex PCR; TCRdb keeps in-frame clones, though not all of them. The table records about 98,000 clones, 80% to 90% of them present only once. As for treatment: preoperative locoregional IRX-2 cytokine immunotherapy. The sequencing used tumor tissue, collected after IRX-2 immunotherapy. All receptors derive from a human donor with breast cancer.

This clone was found once. The chain employs TRBV30 and TRBJ1-2; the D is unclear. V was shortened by 3 bases and J by 5 bases, with 7 bases between the two germline ends. Germline V lookup: CDR1 GTSNPN, CDR2 SVGIG (reference sequence). The CDR3 covers 11 residues. In DNA form, the CDR3 reads TGTGCCTGGAGGGATCCGTATGGCTACACCTTC. Its protein is CAWRDPYGYTF.

The chain has TRBV5-1 and TRBJ2-7; weak D call: TRBD1 (6 bases). This CDR3 is 16 amino acids long. With 5 bases removed from V and 0 bases from J, the gap between germline ends came to 18 bases. Germline CDR1 and CDR2: SGHRS and YFSETQ. In nucleotides, the CDR3 is TGCGCCAGCAGTTCCGCAGGGGCCGCGAGCTCCTACGAGCAGTACTTC. Amino acid sequence: CASSSAGAASSYEQYF. Full variable domain (rest looked up from reference TRBV5-1 and TRBJ2-7): KAGVTQTPRYLIKTRGQQVTLSCSPISGHRSVSWYQQTPGQGLQFLFEYFSETQRNKGNFPGRFSGRQFSNSRSEMNVSTLELGDSALYLCASSSAGAASSYEQYFGPGTRLTVT.

This clone was counted a single time. V is TRBV25-1 and J is TRBJ1-1; 8 positions match TRBD1. This CDR3 is 14 amino acids long. CDR1 is MGHDK and CDR2 is SYGVNS in the germline V gene. V was pared by 7 bases and J by 3 bases, with 7 bases of the junction left unmatched. CDR3 nucleotide sequence: TGTGCCAGCATGAGGGGCAGGGGGCACACTGAAGCTTTCTTT. This codes for CASMRGRGHTEAFF.

This clone was detected only once. The CDR3 DNA sequence: TGTGCCAGCAGTTACACAGGGGGCCCCTACTATGGCTACACCTTC. This sequence encodes CASSYTGGPYYGYTF. The V and J genes are TRBV25-1 and TRBJ1-2, with TRBD1 matching over 9 bases. The CDR3 loop spans 15 amino acids. The germline gives CDR1 MGHDK, CDR2 SYGVNS. V gave up 5 bases and J gave up 3 bases; unmatched junction bases: 7.

The chain employs TRBV29-1 and TRBJ1-4; D might be TRBD1 (5 bases). The CDR3 is 12 residues long. V lost 3 bases, J lost 8 bases, and 10 bases lay in between. Germline lookup yields CDR1 SQVTM and CDR2 ANQGSEA. CDR3 in amino acids: CSVEEWGEKLFF. CDR3 sequence (DNA): TGCAGCGTTGAGGAATGGGGGGAAAAACTGTTTTTT.

The rearrangement joins TRBV6-8 to TRBJ2-1, with a weak D call TRBD2 (6 bases). Germline-derived CDR1 and CDR2 are MNHGY and SAAAGT. Deletions cut 6 bases from V and 9 bases from J, with 18 bases between. CDR3 length: 14 residues. The CDR3 spells CASSAEVGGGEQFF. In DNA form, the CDR3 reads TGTGCCAGCAGCGCCGAGGTGGGGGGTGGTGAGCAGTTCTTC.

The V gene is TRBV30, the J gene TRBJ2-1; D gene unclear. Trimming stripped 0 bases from V and 4 bases from J, with 7 bases between. Looked up from germline, CDR1 is GTSNPN and CDR2 is SVGIG (reference sequence). This CDR3 is 13 amino acids long. DNA of the CDR3: TGTGCCTGGAGTGTACTACCGTACAATGAGCAGTTCTTC. Amino acid sequence: CAWSVLPYNEQFF.